This T cell receptor beta chain was recorded in a study of cytomegalovirus exposure and HLA in healthy donors. The PCR ran on 60 Vbeta and 13 Jbeta primers. Profiling relied on immunoSEQ multiplex PCR, and the TCRdb table lists in-frame clones only, not all of them. The sample records 100,000 or so clones, around 83% being singletons. The study sampled nominally healthy donors, though unrecorded immune exposures were likely. This clone appeared a single time. Its antigen is unidentified. Study outcomes and limitations: According to a later analysis, most TCR beta chains associated with CMV appeared HLA-restricted.

Trimming removed 0 bases at V and 6 bases at J, with 13 bases between. Germline V CDR1 and CDR2: SGHNT, YYREEE (reference sequence). The CDR3 has 15 residues. This receptor was obtained from a woman aged 18-30 years in good health and CMV-seronegative. The V call is TRBV5-4, the J call TRBJ2-1, with D perhaps TRBD2 (6 bases). Sequenced sample: PBMCs. In DNA, the CDR3 is TGTGCCAGCAGCTTGGATGGCGGGATCTTCAATGAGCAGTTCTTC. It yields the protein CASSLDGGIFNEQFF.